The 18 T cell receptor beta chains presented below share a single source sample, sequenced in a study of CD8+ T cells in alopecia areata. The treatment is: oral pan-JAK inhibitor, 5-10 mg twice daily. RNA extraction was followed by reverse transcription into cDNA, which acted as the sequencing template. The method was immunoSEQ multiplex PCR; TCRdb's version includes in-frame clones alone and lacks a portion of them. The repertoire holds 150,000 to 200,000 clones, with roughly 60% as singletons. This specimen was CD4+ T cells sorted from blood, taken at week 24, from a patient treated with tofacitinib. The receptors here all came from a human donor with alopecia areata.

The chain links TRBV29-1 to TRBJ1-1, with TRBD1 as a possible D gene (5 bases). The CDR3 has 15 residues. Trimming shortened V by 6 bases and J by 0 bases, and 17 bases separated the two germline ends. The germline CDR1 and CDR2 sequences are SQVTM and ANQGSEA. CDR3 loop: CSVGGAPEVNTEAFF. In DNA, the CDR3 is TGCAGCGTGGGAGGGGCCCCGGAGGTGAACACTGAAGCTTTCTTT.

The chain has TRBV14 and TRBJ2-5, with 7 bases that match TRBD1. The CDR3 consists of 16 residues. Germline V gene sequence: CDR1 SGHDN, CDR2 FVKESK. The J segment lost 2 bases and the V segment lost 3 bases, leaving 9 bases of the junction unmatched. DNA of the CDR3: TGTGCCAGCAGCCAGTTAACCGGGACAGTGCAAGAGACCCAGTACTTC. It translates to CASSQLTGTVQETQYF.

This clone was recorded once. This chain links TRBV2 with TRBJ1-6, with D tentatively TRBD1 (5 bases). This CDR3 contains 13 residues. The V gene's germline CDR1 is SNHLY and CDR2 FYNNEI. Between the trimmed V and J ends, which lost 6 bases and 11 bases, there was a span of 14 bases. The CDR3 here is CASRTALSPPLHF. The CDR3 DNA reads as TGTGCCAGCAGGACAGCGCTGAGTCCACCCCTCCACTTT.

This clone was seen a handful of times. The CDR3 DNA reads TGTGCCAGCAGCCAACCAAGCGGGAGGCCTAATGAGAGGCAGTTCTTC. Amino acids: CASSQPSGRPNERQFF. The rearrangement joins TRBV4-2 to TRBJ2-1; 9 nucleotides align to TRBD2. Looked up from germline, CDR1 is LGHNA and CDR2 is YNFKEQ. The CDR3 is made up of 16 amino acids. The V and J ends lost 2 bases and 12 bases, in that order; junction bases with no gene match: 14.

This clone has only a few counts. The chain joins TRBV30 to TRBJ2-3; D remains ambiguous. CDR3 size: 13 residues. CDR1 is GTSNPN and CDR2 is SVGIG in the germline V gene (reference sequence). Trimming removed 4 bases from V and 0 bases from J, with 8 bases in between. The DNA for the CDR3 is TGTGCCTGGAACCCGGGCAGCACAGATACGCAGTATTTT. Protein product: CAWNPGSTDTQYF.

The sample holds a few counts of this clone. The chain combines TRBV11-2 with TRBJ2-2, with D unclear. The CDR3 extends over 13 amino acids. Germline V CDR1 and CDR2: SGHAT, FQNNGV. Trimming took 0 bases from V and 6 from J, leaving 5 bases between them. CDR3 region: CASSLDHAGELFF. Here the CDR3 DNA reads TGTGCCAGCAGCTTAGATCATGCCGGGGAGCTGTTTTTT.

This clone was observed many times. The J gene is TRBJ1-2, the V gene TRBV18; D is unclear. Trimming stripped 0 bases from V and 3 bases from J, with 11 bases between. This CDR3 contains 15 residues. Per the germline V gene, CDR1 is KGHSH and CDR2 is LQKENI. CDR3 protein: CASSPPGRTDYGYTF. The CDR3 DNA sequence: TGTGCCAGCTCACCACCGGGCAGGACTGACTATGGCTACACCTTC.

The chain combines TRBV2 with TRBJ1-6; D ambiguous. Trimming took off 2 bases at V and 6 bases at J, with 11 bases between the two ends. The CDR3 has 15 amino acids. The germline CDR1 and CDR2 sequences are SNHLY and FYNNEI. CDR3 sequence reads: CASSEFGFSNSPLHF. In DNA, the CDR3 is TGTGCCAGCAGTGAATTTGGGTTTAGTAATTCACCCCTCCACTTT.

There are a few counts of this clone. The rearrangement links TRBV10-3 to TRBJ2-3, with TRBD1 matching 7 bases. This CDR3 has 16 residues. Looked up from germline, CDR1 is ENHRY and CDR2 is SYGVKD. Losses at the gene ends were 3 bases for V and 2 bases for J; bases not matched to a gene: 8. This chain's CDR3 is CAISESRGRNTDTQYF. In DNA, the CDR3 is TGTGCCATCAGTGAATCGAGGGGGCGGAACACAGATACGCAGTATTTT.

This clone was found a few times. The V gene is TRBV7-2, the J gene TRBJ1-2, with D uncertain. This CDR3 comprises 15 residues. Germline CDR1 reads SGHTA; CDR2 reads FQGNSA. V shed 2 bases and J shed 6 bases, with 16 bases lying between them. CDR3 region: CASSLIGSQGDGYTF. CDR3 in DNA: TGTGCCAGCAGCTTAATCGGCAGCCAAGGCGATGGCTACACCTTC.

The chain employs TRBV6-5 and TRBJ1-2; D possibly corresponds to TRBD1 (5 bases). This CDR3 contains 13 residues. The ends were cut back, 10 bases at V and 8 bases at J, with 20 bases in the middle. Germline CDR1 reads MNHEY; CDR2 reads SVGAGI. CDR3 in DNA: TGTGCCATCGGGGGACCACGGGATATGGGCTACACCTTC. It codes for CAIGGPRDMGYTF.

This sequence joins TRBV2 and TRBJ2-7, with TRBD1 as a possible D gene (6 bases). Trimming took 8 bases from V and 5 from J, leaving 16 bases between them. The germline CDR1 and CDR2 sequences are SNHLY and FYNNEI. The CDR3 length is 13 residues. CDR3: CASGHRVRDEQYF. The CDR3, as DNA: TGTGCCAGCGGTCACAGGGTACGCGACGAGCAGTACTTC.

This chain uses TRBV5-6 with TRBJ2-5; no clear D gene. This CDR3 has 12 amino acids. V lost 1 base and J lost 5, with 6 bases in between. Germline CDR1 is SGHDT and CDR2 is YYEEEE. The CDR3, as DNA: TGTGCCAGCAGCTTGCGAGTTGAGACCCAGTACTTC. It specifies CASSLRVETQYF.

This chain uses TRBV29-1 with TRBJ2-5; no reliable D call. Per the germline V gene, CDR1 is SQVTM and CDR2 is ANQGSEA. The CDR3 has 13 residues. Between the trimmed V and J ends, which lost 5 bases and 1 base, there was a span of 11 bases. In nucleotides, the CDR3 is TGCAGCGTTACGGGCAGAATCCAAGAGACCCAGTACTTC. Translation: CSVTGRIQETQYF.

The rearrangement links TRBV30 to TRBJ1-5; 7 bases line up with TRBD1. This CDR3 is 13 amino acids long. Losses at the gene ends were 2 bases for V and 5 bases for J; bases not matched to a gene: 3. CDR1 and CDR2 (germline): GTSNPN, SVGIG (reference sequence). DNA of the CDR3: TGTGCCTGGAGTCAGGGGGTTCATCAGCCCCAGCATTTT. Amino acids: CAWSQGVHQPQHF.

This rearrangement joins TRBV15 to TRBJ1-6; D uncertain. Trimming took off 0 bases at V and 7 bases at J, with 13 bases between the two ends. CDR3 length equals 16 residues. CDR1 is LNHNV and CDR2 is YYDKDF in the germline V gene (reference sequence). The CDR3 bases are TGTGCCACCAGCAGAGATAGGGCAGCCTCAAATTCACCCCTCCACTTT. Translation gives CATSRDRAASNSPLHF.

V and J are TRBV5-6 and TRBJ2-1; no definite D call. Trimming took off 1 base at V and 9 bases at J, with 8 bases between the two ends. The germline gives CDR1 SGHDT, CDR2 YYEEEE. The CDR3 has 12 residues. The CDR3 is CASSLSFSEQFF. The CDR3 coding sequence is TGTGCCAGCAGCTTGTCATTCAGTGAGCAGTTCTTC.

This chain connects TRBV5-1 to TRBJ2-7, with 9 bases matching TRBD1. The J segment lost 4 bases and the V segment lost 7 bases, leaving 15 bases of the junction unmatched. Germline lookup yields CDR1 SGHRS and CDR2 YFSETQ. The CDR3 runs to 16 residues. The CDR3 DNA is TGCGCCAGCGGGGCCGGGACAGGGACCCAAATTTACGAGCAGTACTTC. It is translated as CASGAGTGTQIYEQYF.